Presented here are 17 T cell receptor beta chains from one specimen sequenced in a study of blood T cell repertoires in COVID-19. Profiling relied on immunoSEQ multiplex PCR, and the TCRdb table lists in-frame clones only, not all of them. The data hold approximately 69,000 clones, with 82% observed a single time. Sequenced input: peripheral blood. These receptors all come from a woman older than 75 with acute or convalescent COVID-19.

This clone was recorded only once. The rearrangement joins TRBV5-1 to TRBJ1-1; 7 nucleotides agree with TRBD1. V gave up 4 bases and J gave up 4 bases; unmatched junction bases: 4. This CDR3 is 13 amino acids long. Germline CDR1 SGHRS, CDR2 YFSETQ. In DNA, the CDR3 is TGCGCCAGCAGCCAACAGGGGCGCACTGAAGCTTTCTTT. Its protein product is CASSQQGRTEAFF. The full variable domain, completed using reference TRBV5-1 and TRBJ1-1, is KAGVTQTPRYLIKTRGQQVTLSCSPISGHRSVSWYQQTPGQGLQFLFEYFSETQRNKGNFPGRFSGRQFSNSRSEMNVSTLELGDSALYLCASSQQGRTEAFFGQGTRLTVV.

The genes are TRBV29-1 and TRBJ2-1; the D gene is possibly TRBD2 (5 bases). The CDR3 covers 12 residues. V lost 5 bases and J 3 bases, leaving 8 bases between the germline ends. In germline, CDR1 is SQVTM, CDR2 ANQGSEA. This chain's CDR3 is CSVKTSYNEQFF. The CDR3 DNA follows: TGCAGCGTTAAAACTAGCTACAATGAGCAGTTCTTC.

This chain connects TRBV3-1 (or the pseudogene TRBV3-2) to TRBJ1-5; TRBD1 agrees at 8 bases. Germline V gives CDR1 LGHDT, CDR2 YNNKEL (reference sequence). The CDR3 extends over 16 amino acids. V was pared by 2 bases and J by 3 bases, with 6 bases of the junction left unmatched. Written as DNA, the CDR3 is TGTGCCAGCAGCCAACGTACAGGGGGAGTCAATCAGCCCCAGCATTTT. This sequence encodes CASSQRTGGVNQPQHF.

The gene calls are TRBV6-5 and TRBJ2-7; TRBD2 matches at 11 bases. The CDR3 extends over 15 amino acids. V trimming: 6 bases; J trimming: 3 bases; junction bases outside the gene matches: 7. Germline V gene data show CDR1 as MNHEY and CDR2 as SVGAGI. Written as DNA, the CDR3 is TGTGCCAGCAGCCTTACTAGCGGGAGTATCTACGAGCAGTACTTC. Its translation: CASSLTSGSIYEQYF.

This clone has just a few counts. The chain recombines TRBV28 with TRBJ2-7; 7 bases are a match to TRBD2. Per the germline V gene, CDR1 is MDHEN and CDR2 is SYDVKM. The CDR3 totals 14 residues. Trimming at V came to 4 bases and at J to 0 bases, leaving 3 bases not matched to a gene. CDR3 nucleotide sequence: TGTGCCAGCAGTTCGGGGGGAAGCTCCTACGAGCAGTACTTC. Encoded protein: CASSSGGSSYEQYF.

This chain connects TRBV9 to TRBJ2-7; 9 bases align to TRBD1. CDR1 and CDR2 (germline): SGDLS, YYNGEE. V was pared by 0 bases and J by 7 bases, with 8 bases of the junction left unmatched. This CDR3 is 15 amino acids long. CDR3 sequence (DNA): TGTGCCAGCAGCGTAGCTACCGGACAGGGGTTTGAGCAGTACTTC. Translation gives CASSVATGQGFEQYF.

Concerning this clone: Relative to the germline gene, one junction end is altered; a read error may explain this. V gene TRBV6-6 combines with J gene TRBJ2-4, with 10 bases that match TRBD2. The germline V gene encodes CDR1 MNHNY and CDR2 SVGAGI (reference sequence). The CDR3 contains 15 residues. The CDR3 DNA sequence: TGTGCCAGCAGCCCCCGGGGAAGCGGGAGCGGGGGGGTGGACTTC. Amino acids: CASSPRGSGSGGVDF.

In its sample, this clone was seen once. The chain recombines TRBV19 with TRBJ2-7, with TRBD2 matching 10 bases. Germline V gives CDR1 LNHDA, CDR2 SQIVND (reference sequence). V shed 1 base, J shed 0 bases, and the junction held 6 bases outside the gene matches. The CDR3 totals 17 residues. The CDR3 here is CASSIGTSGLSSYEQYF. CDR3 bases: TGTGCCAGTAGTATAGGGACTAGCGGATTGAGCTCCTACGAGCAGTACTTC.

Only one count was recorded for this clone. The rearrangement uses TRBV28 and TRBJ1-1; D may be TRBD1 (5 bases). The V gene lost 6 bases and the J gene lost 2 bases, with 10 bases spanning the gap. Germline V CDR1 and CDR2: MDHEN, SYDVKM. The CDR3 is 13 residues long. This chain's CDR3 is CASRDTENTEAFF. The CDR3 DNA follows: TGTGCCAGCAGGGACACCGAAAACACTGAAGCTTTCTTT.

This clone came up a few times. The chain uses TRBV4-3 and TRBJ1-6; D is perhaps TRBD1 (6 bases). CDR1 LGHNA and CDR2 YSLEER come from the germline V gene. Trimming cost V 4 bases and J 7 bases, with 14 bases left between them. The CDR3 is made up of 15 amino acids. The CDR3 region is CASSRDRSGNSPLHF. The DNA of the CDR3 is TGCGCCAGCAGCCGAGACAGGAGCGGAAATTCACCCCTCCACTTT.

This clone has just one count. The rearrangement uses TRBV29-1 and TRBJ1-1, with D perhaps matching TRBD1 (5 bases). Deletions cut 0 bases from V and 11 bases from J, with 16 bases between. This CDR3 has 13 amino acids. Germline loops: CDR1 SQVTM, CDR2 ANQGSEA. The CDR3 DNA sequence: TGCAGCGTTGAAGAAGGGGCAGGTAGGCATGCTTTCTTT. It yields the protein CSVEEGAGRHAFF.

On this clone itself: This may be a read error, as it is one base from a much larger clone. V gene TRBV11-2 combines with J gene TRBJ1-4; no clear D gene. CDR3 length: 13 residues. The germline V and J ends were trimmed by 4 bases and 4 bases, with 7 bases remaining between them. Germline CDR1 reads SGHAT; CDR2 reads FQNNGV. Written as DNA, the CDR3 is TGTGCCAGCAGCTCGGGGTTTAATGAAAAACTGTTTTTT. It is translated as CASSSGFNEKLFF.

This clone appeared a single time. J is TRBJ2-1 and V is TRBV5-1, with TRBD2 matching over 9 bases. Germline assignment: CDR1 SGHRS and CDR2 YFSETQ. The CDR3 has 15 residues. V lost 9 bases to trimming and J lost 3 bases; unmatched junction nucleotides: 10. CDR3 sequence (DNA): TGCGCCACCAGGCCGGGACTAGCCAACTACAATGAGCAGTTCTTC. As protein: CATRPGLANYNEQFF. Variable domain in full (rest from reference TRBV5-1 and TRBJ2-1): KAGVTQTPRYLIKTRGQQVTLSCSPISGHRSVSWYQQTPGQGLQFLFEYFSETQRNKGNFPGRFSGRQFSNSRSEMNVSTLELGDSALYLCATRPGLANYNEQFFGPGTRLTVL.

The V gene is TRBV18, the J gene TRBJ2-7; TRBD2 is a possible D gene (6 bases). The CDR3 totals 13 residues. The ends were cut back, 3 bases at V and 2 bases at J, with 8 bases in the middle. Germline values: CDR1 KGHSH, CDR2 LQKENI. CDR3 sequence: CASSPASAYEQYF. The DNA of the CDR3 is TGTGCCAGCTCACCGGCTAGCGCCTACGAGCAGTACTTC.

The chain's CDR3 is CAISQGASFNQPQHF. The DNA of the CDR3 is TGTGCCATCAGCCAGGGGGCATCCTTCAATCAGCCCCAGCATTTT. The chain combines TRBV10-3 with TRBJ1-5, with TRBD1 identical over 8 bases. CDR3 length: 15 residues. V lost 6 bases and J lost 3; bases outside the gene matches: 7. Germline loops: CDR1 ENHRY, CDR2 SYGVKD.

This clone was counted only a few times. CDR3 residues: CASSTMSRSNTEAFF. Here the CDR3 DNA reads TGTGCCAGCAGCACTATGTCGCGATCGAACACTGAAGCTTTCTTT. The rearrangement joins TRBV5-8 to TRBJ1-1; D is uncertain. Germline CDR1 and CDR2: SGHTS and YDEGEE. Trimming stripped 4 bases from V and 1 base from J, with 14 bases between. The CDR3 covers 15 residues. The whole variable domain, remainder taken from reference TRBV5-8 and TRBJ1-1, is EAGVTQSPTHLIKTRGQQATLRCSPISGHTSVYWYQQALGLGLQFLLWYDEGEERNRGNFPPRFSGRQFPNYSSELNVNALELEDSALYLCASSTMSRSNTEAFFGQGTRLTVV.

This chain links TRBV30 with TRBJ1-5; possibly TRBD1 for D (6 bases). The CDR3 length is 14 residues. Germline V gene lookup returns CDR1 GTSNPN and CDR2 SVGIG (reference sequence). The V end was cut by 1 base, the J end by 4 bases, with 11 bases between. CDR3 in DNA: TGTGCCTGGAGTGGGAACAGGGAGAATCAGCCCCAGCATTTT. Its translation is CAWSGNRENQPQHF.